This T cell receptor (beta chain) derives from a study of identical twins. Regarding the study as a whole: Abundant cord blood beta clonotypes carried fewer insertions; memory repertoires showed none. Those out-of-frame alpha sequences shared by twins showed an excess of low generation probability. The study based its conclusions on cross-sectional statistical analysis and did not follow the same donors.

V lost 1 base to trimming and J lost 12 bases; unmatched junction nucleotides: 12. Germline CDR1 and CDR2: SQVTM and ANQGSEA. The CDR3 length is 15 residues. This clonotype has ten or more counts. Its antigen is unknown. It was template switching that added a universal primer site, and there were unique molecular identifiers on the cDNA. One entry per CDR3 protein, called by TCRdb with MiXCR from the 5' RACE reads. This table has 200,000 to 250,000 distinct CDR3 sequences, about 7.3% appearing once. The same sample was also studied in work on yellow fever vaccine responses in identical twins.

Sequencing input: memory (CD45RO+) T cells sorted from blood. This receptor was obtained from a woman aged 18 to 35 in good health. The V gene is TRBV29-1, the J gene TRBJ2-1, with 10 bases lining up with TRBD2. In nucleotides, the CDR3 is TGCAGCGTTGAAGTAGAAGCGGGAGGGCCAAGAGGGCAGTTCTTC. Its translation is CSVEVEAGGPRGQFF.